What follows are 9 T cell receptor beta chains derived from one specimen sequenced in a study of cytomegalovirus exposure and HLA in healthy donors. PCR employed 60 Vbeta and 13 Jbeta primers. Measured with immunoSEQ multiplex PCR; TCRdb has only the in-frame clones, and not every one. Seen here are 95,000 to 100,000 clones, roughly 76% observed once, and the top ten hold roughly 2%. Sequencing used PBMCs. These receptors all come from a man aged 40-49 years in good health and CMV-seronegative.

The chain has TRBV27 and TRBJ2-3; tentatively, D is TRBD1 (6 bases). The germline V gene encodes CDR1 MNHEY and CDR2 SMNVEV (reference sequence). Deletions cut 5 bases from V and 2 bases from J, with 14 bases between. CDR3 length equals 15 residues. The CDR3 nucleotides are TGTGCCAGCAGTCCAGGACAGTTTTCCACAGATACGCAGTATTTT. Protein sequence: CASSPGQFSTDTQYF.

The chain combines TRBV7-2 with TRBJ2-7; 9 nucleotides line up with TRBD2. This CDR3 contains 15 residues. V shed 2 bases and J 5 bases; nucleotides not matched to a gene: 7. Germline V gene sequence: CDR1 SGHTA, CDR2 FQGNSA. The CDR3 reads CASSLLAGGPDEQYF. The CDR3 bases are TGTGCCAGCAGCTTACTCGCGGGAGGGCCCGACGAGCAGTACTTC.

Points on this clone: Different DNA sequences within this sample yield the same CDR3. V usage is TRBV6-1 and J usage is TRBJ1-6, with D perhaps TRBD1 (5 bases). With 5 bases removed from V and 7 bases from J, the gap between germline ends came to 12 bases. Per the germline V gene, CDR1 is MNHNS and CDR2 is SASEGT. CDR3 length equals 14 residues. The CDR3 DNA sequence: TGTGCCAGCAGTCGGACGGGGGTGAATTCACCCCTCCACTTT. Translated, it gives CASSRTGVNSPLHF.

This clone was counted between two and nine times. The rearrangement joins TRBV6-5 to TRBJ2-2; 8 bases are a match to TRBD1. V was pared by 6 bases and J by 7 bases, with 7 bases of the junction left unmatched. CDR3 length: 14 residues. Germline-derived CDR1 and CDR2 are MNHEY and SVGAGI. The CDR3 loop reads CASRTGTGHGELFF. The CDR3, as DNA: TGTGCCAGCAGAACCGGGACAGGACACGGGGAGCTGTTTTTT.

The chain carries TRBV19 and TRBJ2-6; 13 nucleotides align to TRBD2. In germline, CDR1 is LNHDA, CDR2 SQIVND (reference sequence). The CDR3 extends over 17 amino acids. V lost 1 base and J lost 3; bases outside the gene matches: 0. CDR3 in DNA: TGTGCCAGTAGTATAGGACTAGCGGGAGGTGGGGCCAACGTCCTGACTTTC. Residues: CASSIGLAGGGANVLTF.

The sample holds one count of this clone. V and J are TRBV7-9 and TRBJ1-2; D uncertain. V was clipped by 1 base and J by 13 bases, with 19 bases between them. The length of the CDR3 is 14 residues. The germline gives CDR1 SEHNR, CDR2 FQNEAQ (reference sequence). The CDR3 sequence: CASSLGRFAEFCTF. The CDR3 bases are TGTGCCAGCAGCTTAGGGAGGTTCGCGGAGTTCTGCACCTTC. Using reference TRBV7-9 and TRBJ1-2 for the parts outside the CDR3, the full variable domain is DTGVSQNPRHKITKRGQNVTFRCDPISEHNRLYWYRQTLGQGPEFLTYFQNEAQLEKSRLLSDRFSAERPKGSFSTLEIQRTEQGDSAMYLCASSLGRFAEFCTFGSGTRLTVV.

The CDR3 loop is CAIGQSSGANVLTF. DNA of the CDR3: TGTGCCATCGGCCAAAGCTCTGGGGCCAACGTCCTGACTTTC. The chain carries TRBV10-3 and TRBJ2-6; the D is unclear. Germline-derived CDR1 and CDR2 are ENHRY and SYGVKD. The CDR3 is made up of 14 amino acids. With 8 bases removed from V and 0 bases from J, the gap between germline ends came to 8 bases.

CDR3 sequence reads: CASSPGQTGEKLFF. In DNA form, the CDR3 reads TGCGCCAGTAGCCCGGGACAGACAGGTGAAAAACTGTTTTTT. The chain combines TRBV5-1 with TRBJ1-4; 7 nucleotides align to TRBD1. V trimming: 8 bases; J trimming: 7 bases; junction bases outside the gene matches: 11. This CDR3 spans 14 amino acids. Germline-derived CDR1 and CDR2 are SGHRS and YFSETQ.

This clone was detected once. The chain links TRBV7-9 to TRBJ2-2, with D possibly TRBD1 on 5 matching bases. CDR3 length: 16 residues. The germline V gene has CDR1 SEHNR and CDR2 FQNEAQ (reference sequence). Trimming shortened V by 3 bases and J by 4 bases, and 15 bases separated the two germline ends. The CDR3 here is CASSLGQPSTTGELFF. CDR3 coding DNA: TGTGCCAGCAGCTTGGGGCAACCCTCGACCACCGGGGAGCTGTTTTTT. Together with reference TRBV7-9 and TRBJ2-2, the CDR3 gives the full variable domain: DTGVSQNPRHKITKRGQNVTFRCDPISEHNRLYWYRQTLGQGPEFLTYFQNEAQLEKSRLLSDRFSAERPKGSFSTLEIQRTEQGDSAMYLCASSLGQPSTTGELFFGEGSRLTVL.